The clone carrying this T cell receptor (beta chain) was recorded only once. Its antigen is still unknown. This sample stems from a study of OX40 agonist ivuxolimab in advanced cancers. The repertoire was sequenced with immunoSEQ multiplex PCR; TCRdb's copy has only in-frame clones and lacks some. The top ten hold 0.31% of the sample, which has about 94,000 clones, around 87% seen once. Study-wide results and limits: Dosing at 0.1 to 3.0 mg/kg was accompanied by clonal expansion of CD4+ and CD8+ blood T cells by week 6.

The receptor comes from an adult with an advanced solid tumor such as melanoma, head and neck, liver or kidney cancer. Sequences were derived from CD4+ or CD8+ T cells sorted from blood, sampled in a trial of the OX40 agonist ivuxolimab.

CDR3 region: CASSEDLSGNTIYF. DNA for the CDR3: TGTGCCAGCTCAGAGGACTTGTCGGGAAACACCATATATTTT. This rearrangement joins TRBV18 to TRBJ1-3; D gene ambiguous. Germline assignment: CDR1 KGHSH and CDR2 LQKENI. V was cut by 5 bases and J by 4 bases, with 12 bases left in between. This CDR3 is 14 amino acids long.